The source of this TCR beta chain is a study of regulatory T cells in long-lasting Graves disease. Time point here: newly diagnosed GD, antithyroid drugs for less than 3 months. The TCR library used RNA extracted from PBMCs. CDR3 size: 16 residues. The ends were cut back, 7 bases at V and 0 bases at J, with 16 bases in the middle. The germline gives CDR1 MNHNS, CDR2 SASEGT. TCR beta libraries were built with iRepertoire HTBI primers and Arm-PCR of CDR3 regions. TCRdb processed the multiplex PCR reads anew with MiXCR; each CDR3 protein has one entry. The profile shows about 450,000 distinct CDR3 sequences, approximately 15% of them singletons. A further study also used this sample, focusing on T cells in Graves' hyperthyroidism and ophthalmopathy.

The origin of this receptor is a woman aged 50 to 60 with Graves disease. The sample consisted of peripheral blood mononuclear cells (PBMCs), taken at new diagnosis, from a patient treated with antithyroid drugs. V usage is TRBV6-1 and J usage is TRBJ1-5, with a possible D match to TRBD1 (6 bases). The CDR3 sequence is CASNTPRTDSNQPQHF. CDR3 bases: TGTGCCAGCAATACACCCCGGACAGATAGCAATCAGCCCCAGCATTTT.